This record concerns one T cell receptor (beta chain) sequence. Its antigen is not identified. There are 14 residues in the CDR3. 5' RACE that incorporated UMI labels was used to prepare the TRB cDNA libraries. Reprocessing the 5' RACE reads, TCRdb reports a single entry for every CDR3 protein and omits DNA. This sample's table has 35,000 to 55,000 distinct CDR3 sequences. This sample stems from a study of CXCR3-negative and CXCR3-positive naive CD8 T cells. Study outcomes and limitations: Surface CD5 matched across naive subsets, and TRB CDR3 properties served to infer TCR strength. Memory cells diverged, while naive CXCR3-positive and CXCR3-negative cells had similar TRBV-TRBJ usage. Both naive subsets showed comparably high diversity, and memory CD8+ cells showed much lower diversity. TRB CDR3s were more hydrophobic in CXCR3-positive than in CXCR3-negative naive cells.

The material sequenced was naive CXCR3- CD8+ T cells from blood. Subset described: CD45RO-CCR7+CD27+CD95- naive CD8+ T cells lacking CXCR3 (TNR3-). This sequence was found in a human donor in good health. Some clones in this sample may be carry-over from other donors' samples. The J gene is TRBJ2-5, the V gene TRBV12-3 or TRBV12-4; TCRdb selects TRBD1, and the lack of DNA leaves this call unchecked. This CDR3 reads CASSSSGGQETQYF.